The T cell receptor (beta chain) described here comes from a study of response to subunit inactivated influenza vaccine. Study results and limitations: T cells newly recruited by each seasonal influenza vaccination are few, the authors suggested.

Trimming shortened V by 5 bases and J by 3 bases, and 10 bases separated the two germline ends. Germline assignment: CDR1 GTSNPN and CDR2 SVGIG (reference sequence). The CDR3 consists of 12 residues. On this clonotype itself: What it recognizes is unknown.

TCRdb reanalysed the RT-PCR reads using MiXCR and keeps one entry per CDR3 protein. The sample shows under 800,000 distinct CDR3 sequences, roughly 13% of them seen only once. The chain couples TRBV30 to TRBJ2-5; possibly TRBD1 for D (6 bases). The sequencing used PBMCs from blood, collected less than 15 days before vaccination. The clonotype was recovered from a man aged 45-60 years who received an inactivated influenza vaccine. In DNA, the CDR3 is TGTGCCTGGTCGACAGGCAAAGAGACCCAGTACTTC. It translates to CAWSTGKETQYF. Full variable domain (rest looked up from reference TRBV30 and TRBJ2-5): SQTIHQWPATLVQPVGSPLSLECTVEGTSNPNLYWYRQAAGRGLQLLFYSVGIGQISSEVPQNLSASRPQDRQFILSSKKLLLSDSGFYLCAWSTGKETQYFGPGTRLLVL.